This T cell receptor beta chain comes out of a study of CD8+ T cells in alopecia areata. In the study overall: Tofacitinib was given for 6 to 18 months, then stopped for 6 months.

Following RNA extraction, reverse transcription yielded cDNA that acted as the sequencing template. The protocol was immunoSEQ multiplex PCR, while the TCRdb copy is restricted to in-frame clones and leaves out a portion. Of around 140,000 clones listed, 80% to 90% are singletons. CDR3 length: 14 residues. Trimming shortened V by 2 bases and J by 5 bases, and 13 bases separated the two germline ends. The germline gives CDR1 GTSNPN, CDR2 SVGIG (reference sequence). The sample holds a few counts of this clone. V is TRBV30 and J is TRBJ2-1; tentative D call: TRBD2 (5 bases). The sequence derives from a human donor with alopecia areata. The sample here was CD8+ T cells sorted from blood, taken at week 0. CDR3 region: CAWSTGLGDNEQFF. CDR3 coding DNA: TGTGCCTGGAGTACGGGTCTCGGGGACAATGAGCAGTTCTTC.